This entry lists 2 T cell receptor beta chains sequenced from one sample in a study of shared clonotypes between healthy human individuals. The repertoire was sequenced with immunoSEQ multiplex PCR; TCRdb's copy has only in-frame clones and lacks some. The sample yields 150,000 to 200,000 clones, approximately 60% seen once. Specimen: memory CD4+ T cells sorted from blood. The subset was: CD45RA-negative fraction. The receptors were gathered from a man aged 25-40 years in good health.

The rearrangement links TRBV7-9 to TRBJ2-5; 11 nucleotides line up with TRBD2. J was trimmed by 5 bases and V by 3 bases; bases with no gene match: 5. This CDR3 spans 15 amino acids. Per the germline V gene, CDR1 is SEHNR and CDR2 is FQNEAQ (reference sequence). CDR3 amino acids: CASSLSTSGDETQYF. DNA of the CDR3: TGTGCCAGCAGCTTGTCGACTAGCGGGGACGAGACCCAGTACTTC.

The chain links TRBV27 to TRBJ2-4; D gene uncertain. The CDR3 is 13 amino acids. Germline-derived CDR1 and CDR2 are MNHEY and SMNVEV (reference sequence). Between the trimmed V and J ends, which lost 4 bases and 5 bases, there was a span of 9 bases. The CDR3 bases are TGTGCCAGCAGTTCCGGGCGCGAAAACATTCAGTACTTC. This encodes CASSSGRENIQYF.